These 15 T cell receptor beta chains were sequenced from one sample in a study of shared clonotypes between healthy human individuals. Profiling relied on immunoSEQ multiplex PCR, and the TCRdb table lists in-frame clones only, not all of them. In the table there are approximately 2,200,000 clones, about 93% of which are singletons. The naive CD8 subset, CD45RO-negative cells positively selected for CCR7, excluded terminally differentiated effector memory CD45RA+ cells. The source material was naive CD8+ T cells from PBMCs. The receptors here all came from a man younger than 35 in good health. Some clones in this sample may be carry-over from other donors' samples.

V and J are TRBV27 and TRBJ1-5; the D is unclear. Germline assignment: CDR1 MNHEY and CDR2 SMNVEV (reference sequence). Trimming stripped 2 bases from V and 7 bases from J, with 15 bases between. The CDR3 has 15 residues. The CDR3 spells CASSLIGQPMQPQHF. CDR3 DNA sequence: TGTGCCAGCAGTTTAATAGGCCAGCCGATGCAGCCCCAGCATTTT.

The rearrangement uses TRBV7-9 and TRBJ1-3; D is unclear. Trimming took 4 bases from V and 8 from J, leaving 15 bases between them. The CDR3 sequence is 14 residues long. Germline V gives CDR1 SEHNR, CDR2 FQNEAQ (reference sequence). This CDR3 is CASSSPDREDTIYF. As DNA, the CDR3 is TGTGCCAGCAGCTCCCCCGATCGGGAGGACACCATATATTTT.

This clone was detected once. This chain joins TRBV29-1 and TRBJ2-7; no clear D gene. The CDR3 spans 12 residues. V lost 5 bases, J lost 0 bases, and 8 bases lay in between. Germline assignment: CDR1 SQVTM and CDR2 ANQGSEA. This chain's CDR3 is CSVLDPSYEQYF. The DNA of the CDR3 is TGCAGCGTTTTAGACCCCTCCTACGAGCAGTACTTC.

The chain is built from TRBV11-3 and TRBJ2-3; 8 bases fit TRBD2. CDR3 length: 16 residues. Germline V lookup: CDR1 SGHNT, CDR2 YENEEA. V was clipped by 1 base and J by 11 bases; unmatched bases: 14. The DNA for the CDR3 is TGTGCCAGCAGCTTAGCTTCGGGGGGGCCACAGAGTGGGCAGTATTTT. Translated, it gives CASSLASGGPQSGQYF.

The rearrangement links TRBV2 to TRBJ2-5; 9 bases match TRBD1. Germline-derived CDR1 and CDR2 are SNHLY and FYNNEI. This CDR3 has 15 residues. Germline trimming cut 7 bases from V and 5 bases from J; bases unmatched to any gene: 11. Here the CDR3 DNA reads TGTGCCAGCAACTCGGGACAGGGTCGGTATGAGACCCAGTACTTC. Its translation is CASNSGQGRYETQYF.

The chain couples TRBV5-4 to TRBJ1-2, with 7 positions matching TRBD1. CDR3 size: 15 residues. Per the germline V gene, CDR1 is SGHNT and CDR2 is YYREEE (reference sequence). V gave up 0 bases and J gave up 5 bases; unmatched junction bases: 7. DNA of the CDR3: TGTGCCAGCAGCTTGGGGGACAGCTCCTATTATGGCTACACCTTC. It specifies CASSLGDSSYYGYTF.

The chain couples TRBV5-1 to TRBJ2-7, with unresolved D. The germline V gene has CDR1 SGHRS and CDR2 YFSETQ. This CDR3 has 13 residues. Trimming took 2 bases from V and 1 from J, leaving 7 bases between them. CDR3 residues: CASSFGFSYEQYF. As DNA, the CDR3 is TGCGCCAGCAGCTTTGGATTTTCCTACGAGCAGTACTTC.

V and J are TRBV27 and TRBJ2-1; possibly TRBD2 for D (5 bases). The germline V gene encodes CDR1 MNHEY and CDR2 SMNVEV (reference sequence). V was pared by 2 bases and J by 8 bases, with 16 bases between. This CDR3 region has 15 residues. The CDR3 loop reads CASSLGGSSWDEQFF. The CDR3, as DNA: TGTGCCAGCAGTTTAGGTGGGAGCTCCTGGGATGAGCAGTTCTTC.

The chain is built from TRBV7-9 and TRBJ2-3, with TRBD2 matching 9 bases. Trimming cost V 6 bases and J 3 bases; bases outside gene matches: 13. CDR1 and CDR2 (germline): SEHNR, FQNEAQ (reference sequence). The CDR3 sequence is 17 residues long. CDR3 sequence (DNA): TGTGCCAGCAGTCCCCTAAGCGCGGGAGGGGGGACAGATACGCAGTATTTT. Protein sequence: CASSPLSAGGGTDTQYF.

This sequence joins TRBV4-3 and TRBJ2-1, with D unclear. CDR3 size: 16 residues. The germline CDR1 and CDR2 sequences are LGHNA and YSLEER. With 0 bases removed from V and 4 bases from J, the gap between germline ends came to 13 bases. The CDR3: CASSQEVAQLYNEQFF. The CDR3 DNA is TGCGCCAGCAGCCAAGAAGTGGCACAGCTATACAATGAGCAGTTCTTC.

The rearrangement joins TRBV9 to TRBJ2-1, with a weak D call TRBD2 (5 bases). Germline V CDR1 and CDR2: SGDLS, YYNGEE. V lost 5 bases and J lost 4, with 13 bases in between. The CDR3 spans 14 residues. Here the CDR3 DNA reads TGTGCCAGCAGTCACCCGGACTTTTACAATGAGCAGTTCTTC. Its protein is CASSHPDFYNEQFF.

The chain combines TRBV7-2 with TRBJ2-7; D ambiguous. CDR1 is SGHTA, CDR2 FQGNSA, per germline. The CDR3 covers 11 residues. Trimming left V 5 bases short and J 3 bases short, with 5 bases between. The CDR3 is CASSQFYEQYF. CDR3 nucleotide sequence: TGTGCCAGCAGCCAATTCTACGAGCAGTACTTC. Based on the CDR3 plus reference TRBV7-2 and TRBJ2-7, the full variable domain is GAGVSQSPSNKVTEKGKDVELRCDPISGHTALYWYRQSLGQGLEFLIYFQGNSAPDKSGLPSDRFSAERTGGSVSTLTIQRTQQEDSAVYLCASSQFYEQYFGPGTRLTVT.

The chain combines TRBV7-6 with TRBJ2-1, with 12 bases matching TRBD2. Trimming cost V 7 bases and J 2 bases; bases outside gene matches: 3. CDR1 is SGHVS and CDR2 is FNYEAQ in the germline V gene. This CDR3 region has 15 residues. The CDR3 spells CASTRLAGAYNEQFF. Here the CDR3 DNA reads TGTGCCAGCACCCGACTAGCGGGAGCCTACAATGAGCAGTTCTTC.

This clone was seen just once. This chain links TRBV15 with TRBJ2-7; weak D call: TRBD1 (6 bases). Germline V CDR1 and CDR2: LNHNV, YYDKDF (reference sequence). The V gene lost 0 bases and the J gene lost 4 bases, with 13 bases spanning the gap. This CDR3 has 15 amino acids. In DNA form, the CDR3 reads TGTGCCACCAGCAGAGACCGGGACACGGAATACGAGCAGTACTTC. It codes for CATSRDRDTEYEQYF.

The chain uses TRBV15 and TRBJ2-3; D not certain. This CDR3 contains 16 residues. Trimming removed 1 base from V and 0 bases from J, with 11 bases in between. In germline, CDR1 is LNHNV, CDR2 YYDKDF (reference sequence). The CDR3 region has the DNA TGTGCCACCAGCAGAGGACTGGCTGGGAGCACAGATACGCAGTATTTT. Translating it yields CATSRGLAGSTDTQYF.